The entry that follows covers one T cell receptor beta chain sequence. In its sample, this clone was seen many times. The antigen it binds to is not known. The sequenced fragment ends 3 residues before the CDR3 boundary, so the rest is inferred from the germline J gene. For sequencing, equivalent amounts of genomic DNA were input from CVID and control samples. For every sample, a 60 bp segment covering the rearranged TCRbeta CDR3 region was amplified and then sequenced. The immunoSEQ assay, a bias-corrected multiplex PCR combined with high-throughput sequencing, was used for TCRbeta amplification. Per the source publication's procedure: Every unique nucleotide sequence counted as a clone and was annotated with V, D and J genes, copy number and frequency. Sequences were labeled productive if in frame, and non-productive if out of frame or containing stop codons. As previously described, clonality was computed from Shannon's entropy. The predicted amino acid sequences of productive clones were used to derive the mean CDR3 Kyte-Doolittle hydropathy. Hierarchical clustering of scaled V gene usage was performed with the R hclust function using Manhattan distance and complete linkage. Sharing of clones by CDR3 amino acid sequence was evaluated through resampling of 12 repertoires per group over 100 rounds. Repertoires were searched for more than 55 published EBV-specific and some 240 published CMV-specific TCRbeta sequences. A couple of CVID samples that yielded fewer than 10,000 sequences were excluded from the analysis, so around 40 CVID repertoires were retained. Entries here come from immuneACCESS through TCRdb and include only in-frame sequences with V and J called. Some clones fail to appear in such tables; in the studies checked, an unresolved V gene covers under half of the shortfall, and the cause of the remainder is unknown. V, J and clone size are taken as reported in that table, and D and trimming were inferred from the DNA itself. Across this sample, around 81,000 clones were tabulated and none appeared just once. The ten most abundant clones make up about 0.8% of the sample.

Both CVID patients and healthy controls were predominantly of Caucasian heritage. From each donor, about 5 to 8 ml of heparinized peripheral whole blood was collected. Genomic DNA from adults with common variable immune deficiency (CVID) and from healthy adult controls was used for sequencing of TCRbeta CDR3 repertoires. There were around 22 healthy adult volunteers in the control group (roughly twelve female and about ten male), ranging in age from roughly 23 to 70 years, with a mean age of about 32. Diluted blood was subjected to density centrifugation over Hypaque 1077 or Ficoll-Paque for isolation of peripheral blood mononuclear cells. Genomic DNA was extracted from unsorted mononuclear cells by Qiagen column purification or by a centrifugation-based method. The V and J ends are trimmed by 0 bases and 4 bases, leaving 13 bases between them. Taken from cysteine to phenylalanine, the CDR3 has 16 residues. Only the CDR3 bases that were read are kept: 39 of them, in frame from base 1. Reading the germline V gene gives CDR1 KGHSH and CDR2 LQKENI.

The data were taken from a study of T cell clonality in common variable immunodeficiency (dated by TCRdb to 2015 to 2017). Overall study outcomes, separate from this receptor: Differences among patients in the CVID cohort limited the correlations between repertoire features and clinical complications. Despite equal DNA input, controls averaged roughly 80,000 unique sequences per sample versus roughly 32,000 in CVID samples. Healthy controls shared more TCRbeta clones with each other than CVID subjects shared among themselves (p < 0.0001). TCRbeta clonality was higher in CVID subjects than in healthy controls (t-test p = 0.018), and the increase was most characteristic of about a third of subjects. Fewer deletions and N-nucleotide insertions were reportedly observed in CVID TCRbeta sequences, and highly modified clones with 13 or more V deletions were reportedly absent from CVID TCRbeta sequences. It was noted by the authors that sequencing of the repertoires of T cell subpopulations would be needed to clarify the cause of the increased clonality in CVID.

The clonotype comes from a person aged 18 to 75 in good health. Sequencing input: peripheral blood mononuclear cells. Recombination connected TRBV18 to TRBJ2-1; the D gene is perhaps TRBD2, from 5 matching bases. Partial CDR3 DNA: TGTGCCAGCTCACCACCGCTGGCGGGCGGATACAATGAG. It specifies CASSPPLAGGYNE. The CDR3 reads in full as CASSPPLAGGYNEQFF.